Shown below are 12 T cell receptor beta chains from a single sample sequenced in a study of T-cell memory formation after mild COVID-19. MiXCR was run by TCRdb on the 5' RACE reads, yielding one entry per CDR3 protein. The table has 150,000 to 200,000 distinct CDR3 sequences, around 21% seen once. Specimen: PBMCs or a T cell subset sorted from them (not recorded which). The source of these receptors is an adult woman who had mild COVID-19 (a few samples of this study predate the infection). Cell type and time point are not known.

The chain employs TRBV29-1 and TRBJ2-1; D is perhaps TRBD2 (6 bases). V was cut by 6 bases and J by 2 bases, with 14 bases left in between. The V gene's germline CDR1 is SQVTM and CDR2 ANQGSEA. The length of the CDR3 is 14 residues. The CDR3 sequence is CSVQGDSPYNEQFF. DNA of the CDR3: TGCAGCGTCCAAGGGGACTCGCCCTACAATGAGCAGTTCTTC.

In its sample, this clonotype was seen many times. This rearrangement joins TRBV15 to TRBJ2-5; TRBD1 matches 9 bases. Trimming took 2 bases from V and 4 from J; bases not matched to a gene: 5. The CDR3 runs to 15 residues. Germline assignment: CDR1 LNHNV and CDR2 YYDKDF (reference sequence). The CDR3 DNA reads as TGTGCCACCAGCAGAACTACAGGGGGCTTAGAGACCCAGTACTTC. Amino acids: CATSRTTGGLETQYF.

This clonotype was counted between two and nine times. V and J are TRBV6-5 and TRBJ2-3, with D maybe TRBD2 (6 bases). CDR1 MNHEY and CDR2 SVGAGI come from the germline V gene. Trimming removed 6 bases at V and 5 bases at J, with 15 bases between. The length of the CDR3 is 14 residues. The CDR3, as DNA: TGTGCCAGCAGAAAGGGGAGACTAGTAGATACGCAGTATTTT. Its protein product is CASRKGRLVDTQYF.

This clonotype was counted only a few times. CDR3 region: CASSPRDRGHYNEQFF. The DNA for the CDR3 is TGTGCCAGCAGCCCAAGGGATCGGGGCCACTACAATGAGCAGTTCTTC. The rearrangement joins TRBV7-6 to TRBJ2-1; D may be TRBD1 or TRBD2 (5 bases each). CDR3 length equals 16 residues. V lost 5 bases, J lost 3 bases, and 17 bases lay in between. Germline values: CDR1 SGHVS, CDR2 FNYEAQ.

The V call is TRBV5-1, the J call TRBJ2-7, with D possibly being TRBD1 or TRBD2 (5 bases each). Germline lookup yields CDR1 SGHRS and CDR2 YFSETQ. Trimming removed 4 bases at V and 5 bases at J, with 13 bases between. The CDR3 is 13 residues long. The CDR3, as DNA: TGCGCCAGCAGCCTGGATTGGGGGAACGAGCAGTACTTC. It specifies CASSLDWGNEQYF. Full variable domain (remainder filled in from reference TRBV5-1 and TRBJ2-7): KAGVTQTPRYLIKTRGQQVTLSCSPISGHRSVSWYQQTPGQGLQFLFEYFSETQRNKGNFPGRFSGRQFSNSRSEMNVSTLELGDSALYLCASSLDWGNEQYFGPGTRLTVT.

This clonotype appeared a few times. This sequence joins TRBV29-1 and TRBJ1-1; D not certain. Trimming shortened V by 8 bases and J by 5 bases, and 12 bases separated the two germline ends. The CDR3 is made up of 11 amino acids. Germline CDR1 SQVTM, CDR2 ANQGSEA. CDR3 sequence: CSLHRGTEAFF. Here the CDR3 DNA reads TGCAGCCTCCATCGTGGGACTGAAGCTTTCTTT.

Only a few counts were recorded for this clonotype. The rearrangement links TRBV14 to TRBJ2-5; weak D call: TRBD1 (5 bases). This CDR3 comprises 13 residues. Trimming removed 6 bases from V and 1 base from J, with 9 bases in between. Looked up from germline, CDR1 is SGHDN and CDR2 is FVKESK. Here the CDR3 DNA reads TGTGCCAGCAGAGGACAAGTCCAAGAGACCCAGTACTTC. Amino acids: CASRGQVQETQYF.

V gene TRBV5-1 combines with J gene TRBJ2-6, with unresolved D. V dropped 5 bases and J dropped 0 bases, with 12 bases sitting between them. Per the germline V gene, CDR1 is SGHRS and CDR2 is YFSETQ. The CDR3 is made up of 16 amino acids. CDR3 sequence reads: CASRPGRYSGANVLTF. CDR3 nucleotide sequence: TGCGCCAGCAGACCAGGACGTTACTCTGGGGCCAACGTCCTGACTTTC.

In this sample, this clonotype turned up a few times. The gene calls are TRBV7-9 and TRBJ2-7, with D possibly being TRBD2 (7 bases). V was cut by 2 bases and J by 2 bases, with 13 bases left in between. The CDR3 covers 15 residues. Germline V gene data show CDR1 as SEHNR and CDR2 as FQNEAQ (reference sequence). The chain's CDR3 is CASSLSRGGTYEQYF. The CDR3 DNA reads TGTGCCAGCAGCTTATCGAGGGGGGGAACCTACGAGCAGTACTTC.

The chain carries TRBV13 and TRBJ2-3; D unresolved. CDR1 and CDR2 from the germline V gene are PRHDT and FYEKMQ (reference sequence). The CDR3 consists of 15 residues. Between the trimmed V and J ends, which lost 4 bases and 3 bases, there was a span of 14 bases. The CDR3 loop reads CASSYPILGTDTQYF. Here the CDR3 DNA reads TGTGCCAGCAGCTACCCCATCCTCGGAACAGATACGCAGTATTTT. The full variable domain, with the rest looked up from reference TRBV13 and TRBJ2-3, is AAGVIQSPRHLIKEKRETATLKCYPIPRHDTVYWYQQGPGQDPQFLISFYEKMQSDKGSIPDRFSAQQFSDYHSELNMSSLELGDSALYFCASSYPILGTDTQYFGPGTRLTVL.

This chain uses TRBV12-3 or TRBV12-4 with TRBJ2-7; TRBD2 is a possible D gene (7 bases). The length of the CDR3 is 13 residues. The V and J ends lost 3 bases and 6 bases respectively, with 12 bases between them. The CDR3: CASSFGGAGEQYF. CDR3 sequence (DNA): TGTGCCAGCAGTTTTGGGGGGGCTGGCGAGCAGTACTTC.

The V and J genes are TRBV5-1 and TRBJ1-1, with D perhaps matching TRBD1 (5 bases). The ends were cut back, 0 bases at V and 2 bases at J, with 8 bases in the middle. This CDR3 comprises 14 residues. CDR1 and CDR2 from the germline V gene are SGHRS and YFSETQ. The CDR3 protein is CASSLGDSNTEAFF. The CDR3 bases are TGCGCCAGCAGCTTGGGTGACAGTAACACTGAAGCTTTCTTT.